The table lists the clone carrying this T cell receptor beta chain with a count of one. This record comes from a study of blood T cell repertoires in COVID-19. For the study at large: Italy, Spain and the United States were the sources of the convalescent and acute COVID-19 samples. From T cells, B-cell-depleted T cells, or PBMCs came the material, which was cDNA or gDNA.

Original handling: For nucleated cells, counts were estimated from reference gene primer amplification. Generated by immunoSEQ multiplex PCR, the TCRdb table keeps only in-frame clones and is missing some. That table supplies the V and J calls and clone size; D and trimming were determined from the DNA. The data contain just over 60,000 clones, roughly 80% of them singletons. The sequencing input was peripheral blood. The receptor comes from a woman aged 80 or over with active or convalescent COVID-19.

The CDR3 DNA reads TGTGCCAGCAGCTCCCCCGGTCCGAACACTGAAGCTTTCTTT. Protein product: CASSSPGPNTEAFF. The rearrangement links TRBV5-8 to TRBJ1-1, with D unresolved. Germline V lookup: CDR1 SGHTS, CDR2 YDEGEE. Trimming took off 3 bases at V and 1 base at J, with 10 bases between the two ends. This CDR3 region has 14 residues.